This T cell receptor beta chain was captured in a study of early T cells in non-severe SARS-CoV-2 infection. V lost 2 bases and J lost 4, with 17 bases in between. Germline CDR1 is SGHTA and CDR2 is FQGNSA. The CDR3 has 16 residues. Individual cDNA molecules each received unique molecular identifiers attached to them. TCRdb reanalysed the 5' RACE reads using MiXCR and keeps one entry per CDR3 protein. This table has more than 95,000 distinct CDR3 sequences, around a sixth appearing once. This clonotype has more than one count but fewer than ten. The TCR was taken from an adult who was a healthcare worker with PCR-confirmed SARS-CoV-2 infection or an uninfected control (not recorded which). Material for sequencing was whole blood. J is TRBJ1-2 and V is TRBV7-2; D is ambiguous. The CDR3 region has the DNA TGTGCCAGCAGCTTACACCCTAGGGCGGACTCCTATGGCTACACCTTC. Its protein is CASSLHPRADSYGYTF.